The T cell receptor beta chain described here comes from a study of blood T cell repertoires in COVID-19. Study information: The analysed material was cDNA or gDNA that came from T cells, B-cell-depleted T cells, or PBMCs.

In the source study's methods: Nucleated cell counts were estimated from reference gene primer amplification. Here immunoSEQ multiplex PCR was the method, and the copy in TCRdb shows in-frame clones only, minus some. That table furnishes V, J and clone size, whereas the DNA furnished D and trimming. The sample lists 120,000 or so clones, roughly 91% occurring once. CDR1 and CDR2 from the germline V gene are PRHDT and FYEKMQ (reference sequence). The V gene lost 6 bases and the J gene lost 5 bases, with 19 bases spanning the gap. The CDR3 extends over 15 amino acids. The source is a human donor in a cohort sampled during active COVID-19. The gene calls are TRBV13 and TRBJ2-5; D may be TRBD2 (6 bases). The sequencing input was peripheral blood. The CDR3 region is CASRPGGRPLETQYF. DNA for the CDR3: TGTGCCAGCAGGCCCGGGGGTCGACCATTGGAGACCCAGTACTTC.